Shown below are 31 T cell receptor beta chains from a single sample sequenced in a study of blood T cell repertoires in COVID-19. Assay: immunoSEQ multiplex PCR; the TCRdb copy retains only in-frame clones and omits some. The table lists just over 250,000 clones, 75% to 90% of them singletons. The sample was peripheral blood. The source of these receptors is a woman aged 70-85 years with COVID-19, enrolled during active disease.

The rearrangement uses TRBV2 and TRBJ1-5; the D gene is possibly TRBD1 (5 bases). Looked up from germline, CDR1 is SNHLY and CDR2 is FYNNEI. CDR3 length: 13 amino acids. The germline V and J ends were trimmed by 3 bases and 5 bases, with 8 bases remaining between them. The CDR3 DNA reads as TGTGCCAGCAGTGATCCCAGGGATCAGCCCCAGCATTTT. It is translated as CASSDPRDQPQHF.

There are a few counts of this clone. The chain has TRBV4-1 and TRBJ2-5, with 12 bases that match TRBD1. This CDR3 has 16 amino acids. V lost 2 bases and J lost 4; bases outside the gene matches: 5. In germline, CDR1 is MGHRA, CDR2 YSYEKL. CDR3 DNA: TGCGCCAGCAGCCAAACCGGGACAGGGGGCGGAGAGACCCAGTACTTC. Amino acid sequence: CASSQTGTGGGETQYF.

This chain uses TRBV4-2 with TRBJ1-4, with 8 nucleotides matching TRBD1. V trimming: 0 bases; J trimming: 0 bases; junction bases outside the gene matches: 9. The V gene's germline CDR1 is LGHNA and CDR2 YNFKEQ. This CDR3 has 19 amino acids. The CDR3 nucleotides read TGTGCCAGCAGCCAAGATCCCACGGGGGACAGGACAACTAATGAAAAACTGTTTTTT. It yields the protein CASSQDPTGDRTTNEKLFF.

J is TRBJ2-7 and V is TRBV6-6; the D gene is possibly TRBD2 (5 bases). The CDR3 runs to 15 residues. Germline V gives CDR1 MNHNY, CDR2 SVGAGI (reference sequence). Trimming left V 5 bases short and J 2 bases short, with 16 bases between. The CDR3: CASSTEGATPYEQYF. The CDR3 DNA is TGTGCCAGCAGTACCGAGGGCGCCACCCCCTACGAGCAGTACTTC.

This clone was counted only a few times. The genes are TRBV5-1 and TRBJ2-3, with 10 bases aligning to TRBD2. Trimming took 0 bases from V and 6 from J; bases not matched to a gene: 7. This CDR3 region has 16 residues. Germline V gene sequence: CDR1 SGHRS, CDR2 YFSETQ. The CDR3 spells CASSLALAGAQDTQYF. The CDR3 nucleotides read TGCGCCAGCAGCTTGGCGCTAGCGGGAGCGCAGGATACGCAGTATTTT.

V gene TRBV21-1 combines with J gene TRBJ1-3. TRBV21-1 has pseudogene status. The CDR3 extends over 14 amino acids. Here the CDR3 reads CASTKRESGNTIYF. CDR3 sequence (DNA): TGTGCCAGCACAAAGCGCGAGTCTGGAAACACCATATATTTT.

This sequence joins TRBV5-1 and TRBJ2-7; possible D gene TRBD1, 6 bases. V gave up 5 bases and J gave up 2 bases, with 11 bases separating them. Germline-derived CDR1 and CDR2 are SGHRS and YFSETQ. This CDR3 contains 13 residues. This CDR3 is CASRQGTTYEQYF. CDR3 coding DNA: TGCGCCAGCAGACAAGGGACAACCTACGAGCAGTACTTC.

This sequence joins TRBV7-2 and TRBJ2-3, with 10 bases aligning to TRBD2. The CDR3 sequence is 16 residues long. The V and J ends lost 4 bases and 7 bases, in that order; junction bases with no gene match: 11. Germline-derived CDR1 and CDR2 are SGHTA and FQGNSA. CDR3 DNA sequence: TGTGCCAGCAGCTCGAGAGCTAGCGGGAGAATAAATACGCAGTATTTT. It specifies CASSSRASGRINTQYF.

This clone showed up just once. V usage is TRBV19 and J usage is TRBJ1-1, with D hard to call. Trimming cost V 0 bases and J 3 bases, with 5 bases left between them. The CDR3 has 13 residues. The germline V gene encodes CDR1 LNHDA and CDR2 SQIVND (reference sequence). CDR3 sequence: CASSIERDTEAFF. In DNA form, the CDR3 reads TGTGCCAGTAGTATAGAGAGGGACACTGAAGCTTTCTTT.

The chain carries TRBV6-5 and TRBJ2-1, with D maybe TRBD2 (6 bases). V lost 7 bases, J lost 3 bases, and 13 bases lay in between. Germline V lookup: CDR1 MNHEY, CDR2 SVGAGI. This CDR3 is built from 14 residues. Written as DNA, the CDR3 is TGTGCCAGCATAGAGTTTAGCGGCTACAATGAGCAGTTCTTC. Translated, it gives CASIEFSGYNEQFF.

The chain links TRBV14 to TRBJ2-1; TRBD2 is a possible D gene (5 bases). The CDR3 has 15 residues. With 6 bases removed from V and 2 bases from J, the gap between germline ends came to 14 bases. Germline V CDR1 and CDR2: SGHDN, FVKESK. Here the CDR3 reads CASSPMVGAYNEQFF. Here the CDR3 DNA reads TGTGCCAGCAGTCCGATGGTGGGAGCCTACAATGAGCAGTTCTTC.

This clone was found once. The chain couples TRBV29-1 to TRBJ1-4; the D gene is possibly TRBD1 (6 bases). There are 12 residues in the CDR3. The V gene lost 5 bases and the J gene lost 6 bases, with 10 bases spanning the gap. Germline lookup yields CDR1 SQVTM and CDR2 ANQGSEA. The CDR3 region is CSVLGADEKLFF. CDR3 DNA sequence: TGCAGCGTTTTGGGGGCCGATGAAAAACTGTTTTTT.

This clone showed up just once. The chain links TRBV5-6 to TRBJ2-2; D is uncertain. Germline V lookup: CDR1 SGHDT, CDR2 YYEEEE. CDR3 length: 14 residues. Trimming removed 2 bases from V and 3 bases from J, with 8 bases in between. CDR3 in amino acids: CASSFDGDTGELFF. CDR3 DNA: TGTGCCAGCAGCTTTGACGGAGACACCGGGGAGCTGTTTTTT.

J is TRBJ2-5 and V is TRBV5-4; 12 nucleotides align to TRBD2. This CDR3 comprises 16 residues. Germline CDR1 SGHNT, CDR2 YYREEE (reference sequence). Germline trimming cut 4 bases from V and 6 bases from J; bases unmatched to any gene: 10. CDR3 in DNA: TGTGCCAGCAGCCAGCCCCTAGCGGGAGGGCCACAGACCCAGTACTTC. Protein product: CASSQPLAGGPQTQYF.

This clone was seen once. The chain combines TRBV18 with TRBJ2-3, with D hard to call. V lost 1 base and J lost 3, with 8 bases in between. The germline gives CDR1 KGHSH, CDR2 LQKENI. The CDR3 is 14 residues long. CDR3 sequence (DNA): TGTGCCAGCTCACCACTTTCTCAGACAGATACGCAGTATTTT. Residues: CASSPLSQTDTQYF.

This chain uses TRBV24-1 with TRBJ2-3, with 10 nucleotides matching TRBD2. Trimming cost V 1 base and J 3 bases; bases outside gene matches: 6. The CDR3 spans 17 residues. Germline values: CDR1 KGHDR, CDR2 SFDVKD. The CDR3: CATSDFASGSGTDTQYF. The CDR3, as DNA: TGTGCCACCAGTGATTTTGCTAGCGGGAGCGGGACAGATACGCAGTATTTT.

The rearrangement links TRBV19 to TRBJ2-7; a weak D match, TRBD1 (6 bases). V lost 6 bases and J 6 bases, leaving 15 bases between the germline ends. The germline CDR1 and CDR2 sequences are LNHDA and SQIVND (reference sequence). The CDR3 covers 13 residues. CDR3 protein: CASRFTSGAEQYF. CDR3 bases: TGTGCCAGTAGGTTCACGTCAGGGGCCGAGCAGTACTTC.

The chain carries TRBV5-4 and TRBJ2-4; D may be TRBD1 (6 bases). V was cut by 6 bases and J by 3 bases, with 13 bases left in between. This CDR3 is 14 amino acids long. Germline CDR1 is SGHNT and CDR2 is YYREEE (reference sequence). CDR3 sequence (DNA): TGTGCCAGCACCCTCTCAGGGGTCAAAAACATTCAGTACTTC. Its translation: CASTLSGVKNIQYF.

This chain uses TRBV30 with TRBJ2-2; 7 nucleotides agree with TRBD2. The CDR3 is 17 residues long. The trim removed 0 bases at V and 6 bases at J, leaving 13 bases unmatched. Germline-derived CDR1 and CDR2 are GTSNPN and SVGIG (reference sequence). CDR3 residues: CAWSVIFAGERPGELFF. The CDR3 nucleotides are TGTGCCTGGAGTGTAATATTTGCGGGAGAGAGGCCCGGGGAGCTGTTTTTT.

The chain couples TRBV14 to TRBJ2-7; 8 nucleotides align to TRBD2. The J segment lost 2 bases and the V segment lost 1 base, leaving 4 bases of the junction unmatched. The CDR3 is made up of 15 amino acids. Germline lookup yields CDR1 SGHDN and CDR2 FVKESK. CDR3: CASSQGMGLAYEQYF. DNA for the CDR3: TGTGCCAGCAGCCAAGGAATGGGACTAGCCTACGAGCAGTACTTC.

The chain has TRBV19 and TRBJ2-3; maybe TRBD1 (5 bases). This CDR3 has 13 residues. Per germline, CDR1 LNHDA and CDR2 SQIVND (reference sequence). V was pared by 8 bases and J by 4 bases, with 13 bases between. CDR3 amino acids: CASGTTASDTQYF. In nucleotides, the CDR3 is TGTGCCAGTGGAACGACAGCGTCAGATACGCAGTATTTT.

The V call is TRBV5-6, the J call TRBJ2-7, with D tentatively TRBD1 (6 bases). The germline gives CDR1 SGHDT, CDR2 YYEEEE. V lost 4 bases and J lost 5, with 19 bases in between. The CDR3 length is 15 residues. The CDR3 DNA follows: TGTGCCAGCAGCCGACCCACAGGGATAGGGAACGAGCAGTACTTC. Translated: CASSRPTGIGNEQYF.

The rearrangement links TRBV20-1 to TRBJ1-4; D gene unclear. V was clipped by 3 bases and J by 7 bases, with 6 bases between them. The CDR3 covers 11 residues. Germline assignment: CDR1 DFQATT and CDR2 SNEGSKA (reference sequence). DNA of the CDR3: TGCAGTGCTAGTGCGGGTGAAAAACTGTTTTTT. Its protein is CSASAGEKLFF.

The J gene is TRBJ1-2, the V gene TRBV29-1; 10 positions agree with TRBD1. The CDR3 runs to 12 residues. The germline CDR1 and CDR2 sequences are SQVTM and ANQGSEA. The J segment lost 7 bases and the V segment lost 6 bases, leaving 5 bases of the junction unmatched. This chain's CDR3 is CSVVDRGLGYTF. The CDR3 DNA sequence: TGCAGCGTCGTCGACAGGGGGCTTGGCTACACCTTC.

In nucleotides, the CDR3 is TGTGCCAGCAGTTACGATTGGGGCACCTACGAGCAGTACTTC. Its translation: CASSYDWGTYEQYF. The chain recombines TRBV6-5 with TRBJ2-7; D might be TRBD1 (5 bases). CDR3 length equals 14 residues. Germline V lookup: CDR1 MNHEY, CDR2 SVGAGI. V was shortened by 2 bases and J by 2 bases, with 10 bases between the two germline ends.

CDR3 bases: TGTGCCAGCAGTACACAGGGTTTAAAGCCCCCTTACACCGGGGAGCTGTTTTTT. As protein: CASSTQGLKPPYTGELFF. This chain links TRBV6-2 or TRBV6-3 with TRBJ2-2, with D perhaps TRBD1 (6 bases). Germline values: CDR1 MNHEY, CDR2 SVGEGT. This CDR3 has 18 amino acids. The ends were cut back, 5 bases at V and 3 bases at J, with 22 bases in the middle.

The table lists this clone with many counts. The chain links TRBV28 to TRBJ1-2; possible D gene TRBD1, 5 bases. Germline V lookup: CDR1 MDHEN, CDR2 SYDVKM. There are 12 residues in the CDR3. Trimming stripped 6 bases from V and 6 bases from J, with 11 bases between. For the CDR3, the DNA is TGTGCCAGCAGCCCGGGACTCCATGGCTACACCTTC. It is translated as CASSPGLHGYTF.

This chain uses TRBV5-1 with TRBJ2-5; D possibly corresponds to TRBD2 (6 bases). The V end was cut by 1 base, the J end by 5 bases, with 15 bases between. Germline V gene sequence: CDR1 SGHRS, CDR2 YFSETQ. This CDR3 comprises 15 residues. The CDR3 reads CASSLFSGGAETQYF. In nucleotides, the CDR3 is TGCGCCAGCAGCTTGTTTAGCGGCGGGGCCGAGACCCAGTACTTC.

The count of this clone is one. The chain links TRBV19 to TRBJ1-1; no clear D. V dropped 3 bases and J dropped 2 bases, with 10 bases sitting between them. This CDR3 is 14 amino acids long. Germline V lookup: CDR1 LNHDA, CDR2 SQIVND (reference sequence). CDR3 nucleotide sequence: TGTGCCAGTAGTATCTTGAGCGACAACACTGAAGCTTTCTTT. Residues: CASSILSDNTEAFF.

This clone was seen only once. J is TRBJ1-5 and V is TRBV28; 8 positions agree with TRBD1. The CDR3 length is 18 residues. Trimming at V came to 5 bases and at J to 0 bases, leaving 12 bases not matched to a gene. Germline CDR1 and CDR2: MDHEN and SYDVKM. CDR3 protein: CASSGWGRGPYSNQPQHF. CDR3 coding DNA: TGTGCCAGCAGTGGTTGGGGCAGGGGGCCTTATAGCAATCAGCCCCAGCATTTT.

This chain uses TRBV29-1 with TRBJ2-1, with D perhaps matching TRBD1 (6 bases). The CDR3 covers 15 residues. The V end was cut by 6 bases, the J end by 0 bases, with 15 bases between. Germline V gene sequence: CDR1 SQVTM, CDR2 ANQGSEA. CDR3 protein: CSVSEGVSSYNEQFF. CDR3 sequence (DNA): TGCAGCGTGAGTGAGGGGGTCAGCTCCTACAATGAGCAGTTCTTC.